The source of this T cell receptor (beta chain) is a study of blood T cell repertoires in COVID-19. Generated by immunoSEQ multiplex PCR, the TCRdb table keeps only in-frame clones and is missing some. The sample shows 250,000 or so clones, around 90% of them seen only once. The receptor's source is a woman aged 55-69 years with COVID-19, enrolled during active disease. Sequenced: peripheral blood.

The CDR3 sequence is CASSEEAGNSPLHF. As DNA, the CDR3 is TGTGCCAGCAGTGAAGAGGCAGGGAATTCACCCCTCCACTTT. This chain uses TRBV2 with TRBJ1-6; a weak D match, TRBD1 (5 bases). The CDR3 consists of 14 residues. The germline V gene has CDR1 SNHLY and CDR2 FYNNEI. V lost 1 base to trimming and J lost 7 bases, with 8 bases between them.